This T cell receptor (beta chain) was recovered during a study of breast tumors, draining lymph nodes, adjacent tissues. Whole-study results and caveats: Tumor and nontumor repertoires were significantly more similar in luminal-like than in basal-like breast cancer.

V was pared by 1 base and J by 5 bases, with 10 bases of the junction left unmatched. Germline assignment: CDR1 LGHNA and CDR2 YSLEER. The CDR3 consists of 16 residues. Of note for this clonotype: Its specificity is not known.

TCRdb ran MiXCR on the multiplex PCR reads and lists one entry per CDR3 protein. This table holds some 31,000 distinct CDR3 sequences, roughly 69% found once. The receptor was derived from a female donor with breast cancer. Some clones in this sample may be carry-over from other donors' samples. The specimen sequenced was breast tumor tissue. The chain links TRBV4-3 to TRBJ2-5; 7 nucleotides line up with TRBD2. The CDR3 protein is CASSQGSAGRGETQYF. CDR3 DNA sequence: TGCGCCAGCAGCCAAGGTTCAGCGGGGCGAGGGGAGACCCAGTACTTC.